The 20 T cell receptor beta chains presented below share a single source sample, sequenced in a study of blood T cell repertoires in COVID-19. Assay: immunoSEQ multiplex PCR; the TCRdb copy retains only in-frame clones and omits some. In the table there are about 140,000 clones, 60% to 85% of which are singletons. The sample taken for sequencing was peripheral blood. Source of these receptors: a woman of 80 years or more with active or convalescent COVID-19.

This chain uses TRBV30 with TRBJ1-1; 8 positions agree with TRBD1. Germline CDR1 and CDR2: GTSNPN and SVGIG (reference sequence). This CDR3 comprises 14 residues. V dropped 3 bases and J dropped 6; count of bases not matched to a gene: 9. CDR3 nucleotide sequence: TGTGCCTGGAGGGATAAGATGACAGGGGCTGAAGCTTTCTTT. It codes for CAWRDKMTGAEAFF.

This clone was seen only once. CDR3 DNA: TGTGCCAGCAGCGGCCGGACAGGGGGGGATGGCTACACCTTC. The encoded protein is CASSGRTGGDGYTF. This chain joins TRBV7-2 and TRBJ1-2, with 10 bases aligning to TRBD1. Germline values: CDR1 SGHTA, CDR2 FQGNSA. With V trimmed by 5 bases and J by 6 bases, 6 bases remained unmatched. The CDR3 extends over 14 amino acids.

V is TRBV2 and J is TRBJ2-2, with 9 bases fitting TRBD2. Trimming removed 6 bases from V and 3 bases from J; junction bases left unmatched: 5. CDR1 and CDR2 (germline): SNHLY, FYNNEI. This CDR3 has 15 amino acids. Written as DNA, the CDR3 is TGTGCCAGCAGGGACCAGCGGGGGGACACCGGGGAGCTGTTTTTT. It specifies CASRDQRGDTGELFF. The full variable domain, its missing parts supplied by reference TRBV2 and TRBJ2-2, is EPEVTQTPSHQVTQMGQEVILRCVPISNHLYFYWYRQILGQKVEFLVSFYNNEISEKSEIFDDQFSVERPDGSNFTLKIRSTKLEDSAMYFCASRDQRGDTGELFFGEGSRLTVL.

V usage is TRBV18 and J usage is TRBJ1-5; 8 bases match TRBD1. J was trimmed by 3 bases and V by 6 bases; bases with no gene match: 10. Germline V lookup: CDR1 KGHSH, CDR2 LQKENI. CDR3 length equals 16 residues. The CDR3 coding sequence is TGTGCCAGCTCCCACGGAGACAGGGGCTACAATCAGCCCCAGCATTTT. This codes for CASSHGDRGYNQPQHF.

The chain links TRBV3-1 (or the pseudogene TRBV3-2) to TRBJ2-7, with D unresolved. Trimming removed 8 bases at V and 2 bases at J, with 10 bases between. Germline V gives CDR1 LGHDT, CDR2 YNNKEL (reference sequence). There are 12 residues in the CDR3. CDR3 protein: CASGGRPYEQYF. CDR3 in DNA: TGTGCCAGCGGCGGCAGACCCTACGAGCAGTACTTC.

This sequence joins TRBV7-3 and TRBJ2-1, with no clear D. The length of the CDR3 is 16 residues. Germline loops: CDR1 SGHTA, CDR2 FQGTGA. Deletions cut 5 bases from V and 1 base from J, with 15 bases between. In DNA form, the CDR3 reads TGTGCCAGCAGCCCAAGCATTACCTTGTCCTACAATGAGCAGTTCTTC. As protein: CASSPSITLSYNEQFF.

The J gene is TRBJ2-7, the V gene TRBV7-8; 11 bases are shared with TRBD2. The CDR3 is 15 residues long. J gave up 0 bases and V 5 bases, and 3 bases lay outside the gene matches. The V gene's germline CDR1 is SGHVS and CDR2 FQNEAQ. CDR3 loop: CASSRTSGGSYEQYF. The CDR3 DNA reads TGTGCCAGCAGCCGAACTAGCGGGGGCTCCTACGAGCAGTACTTC.

This rearrangement joins TRBV10-3 to TRBJ1-4, with a tentative D call TRBD1 (5 bases). Deletions cut 2 bases from V and 4 bases from J, with 14 bases between. Germline CDR1 and CDR2: ENHRY and SYGVKD. The CDR3 covers 16 residues. The CDR3 loop reads CAISEGFGAVNEKLFF. The CDR3 bases are TGTGCCATCAGTGAGGGCTTTGGGGCAGTTAATGAAAAACTGTTTTTT.

This chain uses TRBV28 with TRBJ1-2; TRBD1 is a possible D gene (6 bases). Germline V gene lookup returns CDR1 MDHEN and CDR2 SYDVKM. Trimming took 11 bases from V and 7 from J, leaving 20 bases between them. CDR3 length equals 13 residues. The chain's CDR3 is CAYGTPPPIGYTF. CDR3 DNA sequence: TGTGCCTACGGGACACCGCCCCCCATTGGCTACACCTTC.

With respect to this clone: Distinct nucleotide sequences in the sample also encode this CDR3. The gene calls are TRBV6-6 and TRBJ2-2; TRBD1 matches 7 bases. After removal of 6 bases from V and 1 base from J, the junction contained 5 bases not matched to a gene. Germline CDR1 reads MNHNY; CDR2 reads SVGAGI (reference sequence). This CDR3 has 15 residues. The CDR3 spells CASSRGQVNTGELFF. The CDR3, as DNA: TGTGCCAGCAGCCGAGGACAGGTGAACACCGGGGAGCTGTTTTTT.

The rearrangement uses TRBV4-3 and TRBJ2-2, with a weak D call TRBD1 (6 bases). The CDR3 is made up of 16 amino acids. Germline V gives CDR1 LGHNA, CDR2 YSLEER. Trimming removed 4 bases from V and 4 bases from J, with 16 bases in between. The CDR3 bases are TGCGCCAGCAGCCTTCTCACAGGGTTGGGCACCGGGGAGCTGTTTTTT. It encodes CASSLLTGLGTGELFF.

V usage is TRBV18 and J usage is TRBJ2-5; possible D gene TRBD1, 6 bases. Germline V gene data show CDR1 as KGHSH and CDR2 as LQKENI. Trimming took off 6 bases at V and 5 bases at J, with 28 bases between the two ends. The CDR3 spans 18 residues. CDR3 DNA sequence: TGTGCCAGCTCCCTTTCCTCAGGGGCGCGGACCTCGGCGGAGACCCAGTACTTC. This sequence encodes CASSLSSGARTSAETQYF.

V gene TRBV19 combines with J gene TRBJ1-2; 7 bases map to TRBD1. The CDR3 has 14 residues. The germline V gene has CDR1 LNHDA and CDR2 SQIVND (reference sequence). V lost 3 bases and J lost 7; bases outside the gene matches: 8. The DNA of the CDR3 is TGTGCCAGTAGTATCCGACAGGGTGGGTCTGGCTACACCTTC. The encoded protein is CASSIRQGGSGYTF.

The chain has TRBV7-8 and TRBJ1-2, with TRBD1 matching 8 bases. V dropped 1 base and J dropped 4; count of bases not matched to a gene: 14. The CDR3 is 18 residues long. The germline gives CDR1 SGHVS, CDR2 FQNEAQ. The CDR3 bases are TGTGCCAGCAGCTTAGGAGTCCAGGGGGCGCGGAGCGGCTATGGCTACACCTTC. Translating gives CASSLGVQGARSGYGYTF.

This clone was seen a handful of times. The V call is TRBV12-3 or TRBV12-4, the J call TRBJ2-7, with TRBD1 as a possible D gene (6 bases). The V and J ends lost 6 bases and 5 bases respectively, with 14 bases between them. The CDR3 extends over 13 amino acids. The CDR3 sequence: CASRDRGGDEQYF. Here the CDR3 DNA reads TGTGCCAGCAGGGACAGAGGAGGCGACGAGCAGTACTTC.

This clone was counted only a few times. The chain joins TRBV15 to TRBJ1-2, with no clear D. The CDR3 is 14 amino acids. CDR1 is LNHNV, CDR2 YYDKDF, per germline (reference sequence). V was cut by 7 bases and J by 1 base, with 13 bases left in between. DNA for the CDR3: TGTGCCACCACCAATGGCGGACTTAACTATGGCTACACCTTC. Translating gives CATTNGGLNYGYTF.

The rearrangement links TRBV24-1 to TRBJ2-1; 11 nucleotides match TRBD1. V shed 7 bases and J 7 bases; nucleotides not matched to a gene: 14. Germline lookup yields CDR1 KGHDR and CDR2 SFDVKD. CDR3 size: 17 residues. The CDR3 reads CATSPSGGQGDLNEQFF. CDR3 nucleotides: TGTGCCACCAGCCCCTCGGGGGGACAGGGGGATTTGAATGAGCAGTTCTTC.

This chain connects TRBV3-1 (or the pseudogene TRBV3-2) to TRBJ1-4; 7 bases are shared with TRBD1. V shed 5 bases and J 2 bases; nucleotides not matched to a gene: 5. The CDR3 has 15 residues. Germline CDR1 and CDR2: LGHDT and YNNKEL (reference sequence). CDR3 sequence reads: CASSAQGGTNEKLFF. CDR3 nucleotide sequence: TGTGCCAGCAGCGCTCAGGGGGGCACTAATGAAAAACTGTTTTTT.

CDR3 residues: CASSLRGSINTGELFF. The CDR3 nucleotides are TGTGCCAGCAGTTTACGCGGGAGCATCAACACCGGGGAGCTGTTTTTT. The chain carries TRBV28 and TRBJ2-2; 7 nucleotides match TRBD2. CDR1 and CDR2 from the germline V gene are MDHEN and SYDVKM. CDR3 length: 16 amino acids. V was clipped by 2 bases and J by 2 bases; unmatched bases: 5.

The chain couples TRBV19 to TRBJ1-1, with TRBD1 matching 7 bases. From germline, CDR1 is LNHDA and CDR2 SQIVND (reference sequence). The CDR3 runs to 16 residues. Losses at the gene ends were 4 bases for V and 2 bases for J; bases not matched to a gene: 10. CDR3 in amino acids: CASSKPRAGGNTEAFF. DNA of the CDR3: TGTGCCAGTAGTAAACCCCGCGCAGGGGGAAACACTGAAGCTTTCTTT.